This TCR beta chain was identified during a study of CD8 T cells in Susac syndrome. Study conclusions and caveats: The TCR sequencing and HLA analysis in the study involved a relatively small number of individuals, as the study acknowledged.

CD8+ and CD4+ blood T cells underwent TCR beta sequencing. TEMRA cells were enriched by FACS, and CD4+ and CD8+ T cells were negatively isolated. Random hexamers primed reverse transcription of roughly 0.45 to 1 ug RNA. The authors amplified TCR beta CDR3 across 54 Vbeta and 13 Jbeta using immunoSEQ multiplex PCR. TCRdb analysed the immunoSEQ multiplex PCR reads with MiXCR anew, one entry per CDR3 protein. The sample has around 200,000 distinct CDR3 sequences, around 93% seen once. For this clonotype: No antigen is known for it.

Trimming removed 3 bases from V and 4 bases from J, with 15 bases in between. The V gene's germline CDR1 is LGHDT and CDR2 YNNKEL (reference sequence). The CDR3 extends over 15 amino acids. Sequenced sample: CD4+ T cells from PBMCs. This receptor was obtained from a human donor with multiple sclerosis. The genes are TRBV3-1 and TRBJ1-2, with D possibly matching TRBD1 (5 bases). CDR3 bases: TGTGCCAGCAGCCAGTTCCAGGGAGACCCCTATGGCTACACCTTC. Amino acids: CASSQFQGDPYGYTF.